Sequencing of this T cell receptor beta chain was carried out in a study of cytomegalovirus exposure and HLA in healthy donors. Turning to the study itself: Genotyping showed 70% to 90% of about 370 donors falling in the Caucasian-associated ancestry cluster. Overall study results and limits: Many donors shared some public TCRs, even though most TCR sequences were rare.

PCR used 60 Vbeta primers and 13 Jbeta primers. Only in-frame clones appear in the TCRdb table, and some are missing; sequencing was by immunoSEQ multiplex PCR. Of roughly 100,000 clones in the sample, 10% to 15% are singletons; the top ten hold approximately 16%. CDR3 length: 15 amino acids. V was clipped by 6 bases and J by 3 bases; unmatched bases: 5. Germline V gives CDR1 MNHEY, CDR2 SVGAGI. As concerns this clone: Its antigen is unidentified.

The chain joins TRBV6-5 to TRBJ2-3; 11 bases line up with TRBD2. Input material: PBMCs. The clonotype was recovered from a man between 35 and 55 years old in good health and CMV-seropositive. CDR3 loop: CASSPRLAGTDTQYF. The DNA of the CDR3 is TGTGCCAGCAGCCCGAGACTAGCGGGAACAGATACGCAGTATTTT.